This entry lists 15 T cell receptor beta chains sequenced from one sample in a study of cytomegalovirus exposure and HLA in healthy donors. The study ran its PCR with 60 Vbeta and 13 Jbeta primers. TCRdb's table, derived via immunoSEQ multiplex PCR, lists solely in-frame clones and lacks some. Of roughly 150,000 clones detected, about 75% appear once; the ten largest clones hold about 4.5%. Sequencing was done on a sample of PBMCs. These TCRs come from a man between 18 and 35 years old in good health and CMV-seropositive.

The rearrangement uses TRBV6-1 and TRBJ2-7; the D is unclear. In germline, CDR1 is MNHNS, CDR2 SASEGT. This CDR3 has 12 residues. V was clipped by 0 bases and J by 6 bases, with 6 bases between them. Here the CDR3 reads CASSEAVGEQYV. CDR3 DNA sequence: TGTGCCAGCAGTGAAGCAGTGGGCGAGCAGTACGTC.

The count of this clone is one. The gene calls are TRBV28 and TRBJ2-5, with TRBD1 matching over 8 bases. Trimming cost V 6 bases and J 2 bases; bases outside gene matches: 5. Germline V CDR1 and CDR2: MDHEN, SYDVKM. CDR3 length: 14 amino acids. The CDR3 sequence is CASSGQGEQETQYF. CDR3 bases: TGTGCCAGCAGCGGACAGGGTGAGCAAGAGACCCAGTACTTC.

In DNA form, the CDR3 reads TGTGCCAGCAGTCCAGGCCGCTTCCGCAGTAGAGAAGCTTTCTTT. It encodes CASSPGRFRSREAFF. The chain couples TRBV6-6 to TRBJ1-1; no clear D. Deletions cut 5 bases from V and 8 bases from J, with 21 bases between. Looked up from germline, CDR1 is MNHNY and CDR2 is SVGAGI (reference sequence). The CDR3 runs to 15 residues.

The chain couples TRBV28 to TRBJ2-2, with D possibly TRBD1 on 6 matching bases. CDR1 MDHEN and CDR2 SYDVKM come from the germline V gene. The CDR3 spans 15 residues. Trimming removed 5 bases at V and 7 bases at J, with 17 bases between. CDR3 nucleotides: TGTGCCAGCAGTGGGGGCTCAACAGGGATCGGGGAGCTGTTTTTT. It specifies CASSGGSTGIGELFF.

This clone came up a few times. The chain couples TRBV12-5 to TRBJ1-5; D unclear. Per the germline V gene, CDR1 is LGHNT and CDR2 is FRNRAP. Trimming removed 6 bases from V and 7 bases from J, with 16 bases in between. This CDR3 contains 14 residues. CDR3 bases: TGTGCTAGTGGCGCCCCTCTATCGGGGCAGCCCCAGCATTTT. Encoded protein: CASGAPLSGQPQHF.

The J gene is TRBJ1-1, the V gene TRBV29-1; tentatively, D is TRBD1 (5 bases). Germline CDR1 SQVTM, CDR2 ANQGSEA. Trimming removed 7 bases from V and 5 bases from J, with 14 bases in between. This CDR3 has 12 residues. CDR3 protein: CSAGREGTEAFF. The CDR3 bases are TGCAGCGCCGGACGGGAGGGGACTGAAGCTTTCTTT. The variable domain in full, completed from reference TRBV29-1 and TRBJ1-1, reads SAVISQKPSRDICQRGTSLTIQCQVDSQVTMMFWYRQQPGQSLTLIATANQGSEATYESGFVIDKFPISRPNLTFSTLTVSNMSPEDSSIYLCSAGREGTEAFFGQGTRLTVV.

The chain carries TRBV14 and TRBJ2-3, with a tentative D call TRBD1 (6 bases). Germline lookup yields CDR1 SGHDN and CDR2 FVKESK. The CDR3 runs to 16 residues. V lost 3 bases to trimming and J lost 6 bases, with 19 bases between them. The CDR3 is CASSQTRQAQGDTQYF. The CDR3 nucleotides are TGTGCCAGCAGCCAGACCCGACAGGCCCAAGGGGATACGCAGTATTTT.

The rearrangement uses TRBV30 and TRBJ2-2; no clear D. CDR3 size: 14 residues. Germline values: CDR1 GTSNPN, CDR2 SVGIG (reference sequence). Trimming shortened V by 2 bases and J by 3 bases, and 10 bases separated the two germline ends. The CDR3 DNA follows: TGTGCCTGGAGTTGGGCGACGGACACCGGGGAGCTGTTTTTT. Protein sequence: CAWSWATDTGELFF.

This rearrangement joins TRBV11-1 to TRBJ2-3; 8 positions agree with TRBD2. V lost 2 bases and J lost 2; bases outside the gene matches: 3. CDR1 SGHAT and CDR2 FQDESV come from the germline V gene (reference sequence). The CDR3 totals 15 residues. The CDR3 reads CASSLTAGVTDTQYF. CDR3 nucleotides: TGTGCCAGCAGCTTAACAGCGGGAGTCACAGATACGCAGTATTTT.

In its sample, this clone was seen once. DNA of the CDR3: TGTGCCTGGAGTGTGGGGAGGGCCCCCAATGAGCAGTTCTTC. Its protein product is CAWSVGRAPNEQFF. V gene TRBV30 combines with J gene TRBJ2-1, with TRBD2 identical over 7 bases. CDR1 is GTSNPN and CDR2 is SVGIG in the germline V gene (reference sequence). Trimming at V came to 0 bases and at J to 6 bases, leaving 5 bases not matched to a gene. The CDR3 covers 14 residues.

The chain combines TRBV4-1 with TRBJ1-5; D might be TRBD1 (6 bases). Germline CDR1 reads MGHRA; CDR2 reads YSYEKL. Trimming removed 0 bases at V and 0 bases at J, with 6 bases between. The CDR3 has 15 residues. CDR3 sequence reads: CASSQEDSSNQPQHF. CDR3 DNA sequence: TGCGCCAGCAGCCAAGAGGACAGTAGCAATCAGCCCCAGCATTTT.

The rearrangement joins TRBV5-1 to TRBJ1-1; D call uncertain. The V end lost 4 bases, the J end lost 1 base, and 14 bases lay between the germline ends. CDR1 is SGHRS, CDR2 YFSETQ, per germline. This CDR3 has 15 amino acids. CDR3 in DNA: TGCGCCAGCAGCGTTCGGAGAGTTGGGAACACTGAAGCTTTCTTT. Translation: CASSVRRVGNTEAFF.

This clone was seen once. This chain joins TRBV29-1 and TRBJ1-1, with unresolved D. V lost 4 bases to trimming and J lost 1 base, with 10 bases between them. The CDR3 consists of 13 residues. Germline loops: CDR1 SQVTM, CDR2 ANQGSEA. The CDR3: CSVGSSANTEAFF. The CDR3 DNA reads TGCAGCGTTGGTAGTTCTGCGAACACTGAAGCTTTCTTT.

The sample holds a few counts of this clone. The V and J genes are TRBV29-1 and TRBJ2-3; D is ambiguous. Between the trimmed V and J ends, which lost 7 bases and 1 base, there was a span of 6 bases. The CDR3 has 11 residues. Germline CDR1 SQVTM, CDR2 ANQGSEA. CDR3 DNA: TGCAGCGCCCAGGGCACAGATACGCAGTATTTT. This encodes CSAQGTDTQYF.

V usage is TRBV5-4 and J usage is TRBJ2-3, with 9 bases matching TRBD2. Germline trimming cut 7 bases from V and 1 base from J; bases unmatched to any gene: 10. The CDR3 is 16 amino acids. The V gene's germline CDR1 is SGHNT and CDR2 YYREEE (reference sequence). The CDR3 bases are TGTGCCAGCGGCTCCGCGGGGGGGGCAGGCACAGATACGCAGTATTTT. It encodes CASGSAGGAGTDTQYF.